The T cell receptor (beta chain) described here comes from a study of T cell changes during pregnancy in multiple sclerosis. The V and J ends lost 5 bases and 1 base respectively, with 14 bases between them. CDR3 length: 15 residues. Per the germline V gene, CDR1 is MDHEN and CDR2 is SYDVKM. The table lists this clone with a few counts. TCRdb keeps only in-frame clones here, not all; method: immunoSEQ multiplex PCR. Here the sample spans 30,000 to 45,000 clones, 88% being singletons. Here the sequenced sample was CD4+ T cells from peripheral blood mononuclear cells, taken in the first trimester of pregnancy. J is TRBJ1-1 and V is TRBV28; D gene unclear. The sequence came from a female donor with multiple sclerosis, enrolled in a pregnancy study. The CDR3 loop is CASSPSVRGNTEAFF. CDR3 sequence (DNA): TGTGCCAGCAGTCCCTCAGTTCGGGGGAACACTGAAGCTTTCTTT.